Listed here are 3 T cell receptor beta chains from one sample, sequenced in a study of T cell repertoires in aging, cancer and after chemotherapy. TRB rearrangements spanning V, D and J were amplified using mixed TRB-A/B primers. TCRdb processed the multiplex PCR reads anew with MiXCR; each CDR3 protein has one entry. The sample has 1,900 or so distinct CDR3 sequences, around two thirds seen once; the top ten hold around three fifths. TCR beta rearrangements were amplified from peripheral blood genomic DNA. Source material: blood. Receptors originate from a human donor with a solid tumor.

The table lists this clonotype with a few counts. The V call is TRBV29-1, the J call TRBJ2-5, with D perhaps assigned TRBD1 or TRBD2 (6 bases each). This CDR3 has 14 residues. Germline lookup yields CDR1 SQVTM and CDR2 ANQGSEA. Between the trimmed V and J ends, which lost 5 bases and 4 bases, there was a span of 17 bases. The CDR3 protein is CSVTRGDVTETQYF. The CDR3, as DNA: TGCAGCGTTACAAGGGGGGACGTTACAGAGACCCAGTACTTC.

As regards this clonotype: Relative to the germline gene, one junction end is altered; a read error may explain this. The V and J genes are TRBV6-5 and TRBJ1-2, with a possible D match to TRBD1 (6 bases). Germline assignment: CDR1 MNHEY and CDR2 SVGAGI. The CDR3 spans 13 residues. The CDR3 loop is CATSDGTRYGYTF. CDR3 sequence (DNA): TGTGCCACCAGTGACGGGACACGCTATGGCTACACCTTC.

The CDR3 DNA reads as TGTGCCAGCAGTTACTCGGGGCAGACAGATCGCTACGAGCAGTACTTC. Translation: CASSYSGQTDRYEQYF. The J gene is TRBJ2-7, the V gene TRBV6-5; tentative D call: TRBD1 (5 bases). The V gene's germline CDR1 is MNHEY and CDR2 SVGAGI. Trimming left V 0 bases short and J 3 bases short, with 15 bases between. CDR3 length: 16 amino acids.